This T cell receptor beta chain was retrieved from a study of OX40 agonist ivuxolimab in advanced cancers. At the level of the study: Subjects had a mean age of about 60 years, with a range of 23 to 79; around 83% were male.

The CDR3 contains 14 residues. Germline values: CDR1 SGHAT, CDR2 FQNNGV. V was pared by 5 bases and J by 2 bases, with 5 bases of the junction left unmatched. Individuals having autoimmune disease history or systemic immunosuppression were not enrolled. Only in-frame clones appear in the TCRdb table, and some are missing; sequencing was by immunoSEQ multiplex PCR. Of about 93,000 clones listed, 94% are singletons. The TCR comes from an adult with an advanced solid tumor such as melanoma, head and neck, liver or kidney cancer. The chain has TRBV11-2 and TRBJ2-5, with 7 bases that match TRBD1. Sequenced here: CD4+ or CD8+ T cells sorted from blood, sampled in a trial of the OX40 agonist ivuxolimab. The DNA of the CDR3 is TGTGCCAGCAGCCTGACAGGGCAGCAAGAGACCCAGTACTTC. The encoded protein is CASSLTGQQETQYF. The full variable domain, rest sourced from reference TRBV11-2 and TRBJ2-5, is EAGVAQSPRYKIIEKRQSVAFWCNPISGHATLYWYQQILGQGPKLLIQFQNNGVVDDSQLPKDRFSAERLKGVDSTLKIQPAKLEDSAVYLCASSLTGQQETQYFGPGTRLLVL.